This is a list of T cell receptor beta chains from one sample in a study of T-cell memory formation after mild COVID-19. One entry per CDR3 protein, called by TCRdb with MiXCR from the 5' RACE reads. This sample has about 470,000 distinct CDR3 sequences; roughly 25% occur once, and the top ten carry about 12%. Input material: PBMCs or a T cell subset sorted from them (not recorded which). The source is an adult woman who had mild COVID-19 (a few samples of this study predate the infection). Cell type and time point are not known. Both conserved end residues are part of each CDR3.

v_call,cdr3_aa
TRBV7-6,CASSSLVEIHEQYF
TRBV5-1,CASSLGLSGGVYEQFF
TRBV7-9,CASSLDPPASGGPTDTQYF
TRBV11-1,CASSRGQAGGDEFF
TRBV5-1,CASSFYPSTDYYNEQFF
TRBV7-6,CASSSGHLNTEAFF
TRBV5-1,CASSLSGTQYEQYF
TRBV5-5,CASRLGQANTGELFF
TRBV5-1,CASSERASGAYEQYF
TRBV19,CASSIDQVDTYEQYF
TRBV2,CASSEVTEQFF
TRBV4-1,CASSQDWQQDYEQYF
TRBV7-9,CASSLTSSVETQYF
TRBV7-3,CASSRWVSGADTQYF
TRBV5-1,CASSLTPAYEQYF
TRBV18,CASSPYAVTSQGDSNYGYTF
TRBV27,CASSTRRGVSPPYEQYF
TRBV24-1,CATSGHTGGKEAFF
TRBV6-5,CASSSFGQGSTEAFF
TRBV14,CASSQVVREGYTF
TRBV9,CASSRGDRVLGASEKLFF
TRBV5-5,CASSLELFLSYNEQFF
TRBV6-4,CASSGGGEDTQYF